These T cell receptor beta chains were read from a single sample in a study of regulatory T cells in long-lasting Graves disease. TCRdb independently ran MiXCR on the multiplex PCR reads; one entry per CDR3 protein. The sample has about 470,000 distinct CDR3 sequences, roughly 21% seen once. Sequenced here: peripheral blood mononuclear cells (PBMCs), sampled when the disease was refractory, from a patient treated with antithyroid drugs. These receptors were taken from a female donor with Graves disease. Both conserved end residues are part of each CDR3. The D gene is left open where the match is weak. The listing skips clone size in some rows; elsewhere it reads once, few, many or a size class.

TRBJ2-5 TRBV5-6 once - TGTGCCAGCAGCTTGTCACACTCCTACTGGGACCAAGAGACCCAGTACTTC CASSLSHSYWDQETQYF
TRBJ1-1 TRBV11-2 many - TGTGCCAGCAGCATCAGTCAGAACACTGAAGCTTTCTTT CASSISQNTEAFF
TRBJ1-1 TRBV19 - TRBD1 TGTGCCAGTAGTCAAGGACAGGCCTTTTTGAACACTGAAGCTTTCTTT CASSQGQAFLNTEAFF
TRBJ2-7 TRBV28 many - TGTGCCAGCAGTTTTTCGCAGACGGAGCAGTACTTC CASSFSQTEQYF
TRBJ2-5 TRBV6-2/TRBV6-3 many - TGTGCCAGCAGTTACTTTATGGGGCTAGCAGAGACCCAGTACTTC CASSYFMGLAETQYF
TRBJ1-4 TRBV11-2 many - TGTGCCAGCAGCTTAGATCCAGCGGATGAAAAACTGTTTTTT CASSLDPADEKLFF
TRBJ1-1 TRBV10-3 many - TGTGCCATCAGTCCTGGGTCTGACACTGAAGCTTTCTTT CAISPGSDTEAFF
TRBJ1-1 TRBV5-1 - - TGCGCCAGCAGGGGATGGGGGGTAACGACTGAAGCTTTCTTT CASRGWGVTTEAFF
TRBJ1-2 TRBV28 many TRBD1 TGTGCCAGCAGACCCACAGGGGGCAATGGCTACACCTTC CASRPTGGNGYTF
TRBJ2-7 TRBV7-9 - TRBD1 TGTGCCAGCAGCTCTACCCGGGACAGCGCTCCCCACGAGCAGTACTTC CASSSTRDSAPHEQYF
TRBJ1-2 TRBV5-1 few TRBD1 TGCGCCAGCAGCTCCGACAGGGGCCGTGGCTACACCTTC CASSSDRGRGYTF
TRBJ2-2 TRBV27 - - TGTGCCACCGAACTGACCGACGGGACCGGGGAGCTGTTTTTT CATELTDGTGELFF
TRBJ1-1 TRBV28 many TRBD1 TGTGCCAGCAGAGACAGGGGGCAGGCAACTGAAGCTTTCTTT CASRDRGQATEAFF
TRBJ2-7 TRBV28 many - TGTGCCAGCAGTTTTGGCCAAATATCCTACGAGCAGTACTTC CASSFGQISYEQYF
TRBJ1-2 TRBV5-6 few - TGTGCCAGCAGCTTGGAGAGGAGGGGGTACTATGGCTACACCTTC CASSLERRGYYGYTF
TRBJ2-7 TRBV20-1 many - TGCAGTGCTAGATTACTCGAGCGCGAGCAGTACTTC CSARLLEREQYF
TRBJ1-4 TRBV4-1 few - TGCGCCAGCAGCCAAGAAAGGGTGAGGGGTTTAGGTGAAAAACTGTTTTTT CASSQERVRGLGEKLFF
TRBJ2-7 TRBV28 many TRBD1 TGTGCCAGCAGTTTATCCAACAGGGGGCTAGAGGAGCAGTACTTC CASSLSNRGLEEQYF
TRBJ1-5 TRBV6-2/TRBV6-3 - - TGTGCCAGCAGTTCCCAGTCGAGCAATCAGCCCCAGCATTTT CASSSQSSNQPQHF
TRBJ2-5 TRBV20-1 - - TGCAGTGCTAGAGCCCCGGAGGAGACCCAGTACTTC CSARAPEETQYF
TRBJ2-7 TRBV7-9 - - TGTGCCAGCAGCTCCAATAGACTCACAACAACGTCCTACGAGCAGTACTTC CASSSNRLTTTSYEQYF
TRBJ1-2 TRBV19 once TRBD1 TGTGCCAGTAGTTCCGGGACAGTCCTTGGCTACACCTTC CASSSGTVLGYTF
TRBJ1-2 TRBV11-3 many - TGTGCCAGCAGCTTTGGATCCGGGGGCTATGGCTACACCTTC CASSFGSGGYGYTF
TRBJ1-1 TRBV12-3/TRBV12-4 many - TGTGCCAGCAGTGGGATTACGGATCGAGCTTTCTTT CASSGITDRAFF
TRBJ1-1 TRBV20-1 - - TGCAGTGCTTCTGAGAGAACTGAAGCTTTCTTT CSASERTEAFF
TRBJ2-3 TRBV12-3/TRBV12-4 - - TGTGCCAGCAATCAATTGGGGGCCACCGTTGTGGGATCGGTAACAGATACGCAGTATTTT CASNQLGATVVGSVTDTQYF
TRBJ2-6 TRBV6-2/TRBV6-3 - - TGTGCCAGCAGTTCTTCCCCGGTCTCTGGGGCCAACGTCCTGACTTTC CASSSSPVSGANVLTF
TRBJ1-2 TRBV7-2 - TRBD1 TGTGCCAGCAGTTTAACCGGGACAGGACACTTGGAGGGCTACACCTTC CASSLTGTGHLEGYTF
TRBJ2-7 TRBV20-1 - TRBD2 TGCAGTGCTGTACCCGCTAGCGGGGGAGCCTACGAGCAGTACTTC CSAVPASGGAYEQYF
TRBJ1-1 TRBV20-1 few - TGCAGTGCTAGCCGCAATCATCCCCTGAGGCTCAGGAACACTGAAGCTTTCTTT CSASRNHPLRLRNTEAFF
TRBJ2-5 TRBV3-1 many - TGTGCCAGCAGCCCGGGAACCATGGAGACCCAGTACTTC CASSPGTMETQYF
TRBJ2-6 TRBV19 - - TGTGCCAGTAGTATACAGACTGGGGCCAACGTCCTGACTTTC CASSIQTGANVLTF
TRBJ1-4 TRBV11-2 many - TGTGCCAGCAGCTCTAGACAGTCTGAAAAACTGTTTTTT CASSSRQSEKLFF
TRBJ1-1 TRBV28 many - TGTGCCAGCAGTTTTCGGGGGGGGAACACTGAAGCTTTCTTT CASSFRGGNTEAFF
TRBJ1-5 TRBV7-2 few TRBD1 TGTGCCAGCAGCAGCCGGGACAGGGGTAATCAGCCCCAGCATTTT CASSSRDRGNQPQHF
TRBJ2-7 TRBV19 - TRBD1 TGTGCCAGTAGTCTCGTGGGGGGACAGGGAAGAAACGAGCAGTACTTC CASSLVGGQGRNEQYF
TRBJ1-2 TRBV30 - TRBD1 TGTGCCTGGAGTGTACATGGGACAGGGGTTATCTATGGCTACACCTTC CAWSVHGTGVIYGYTF
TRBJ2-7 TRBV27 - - TGTGCCAGCAGTCCTCTCCGGGACTACGAGCAGTACTTC CASSPLRDYEQYF
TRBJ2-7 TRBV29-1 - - TGCAGCGTTGCCCTCTTAAGTAGCTCCTACGAGCAGTACTTC CSVALLSSSYEQYF
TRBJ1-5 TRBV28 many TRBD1 TGTGCCAGCAGTGACAGGGTGGATCAGCCCCAGCATTTT CASSDRVDQPQHF
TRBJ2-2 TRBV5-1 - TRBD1 TGCGCCAGCAGCGCCTGGACAGGGGCGAACACCGGGGAGCTGTTTTTT CASSAWTGANTGELFF
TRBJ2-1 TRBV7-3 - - TGTGCCAGCAGCTTAAACTCAGGAGAGGATGAGCAGTTCTTC CASSLNSGEDEQFF
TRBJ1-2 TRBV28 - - TGTGCCAGCAGACCGGGGGCGGTCTATGGCTACACCTTC CASRPGAVYGYTF
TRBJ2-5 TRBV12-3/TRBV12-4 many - TGTGCCAGCAGGGTACAGGGGACTCGGGAGACCCAGTACTTC CASRVQGTRETQYF
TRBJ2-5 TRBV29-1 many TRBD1 TGCAGCTGCACAGGGGGATTGGGTCGCGAGACCCAGTACTTC CSCTGGLGRETQYF
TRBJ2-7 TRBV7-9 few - TGTGCCAGCAGCTCCCAGACATACGAGCAGTACTTC CASSSQTYEQYF
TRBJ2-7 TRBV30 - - TGTGCCTGGAGTATGGGAAACTACGAGCAGTACTTC CAWSMGNYEQYF
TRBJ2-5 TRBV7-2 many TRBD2 TGTGCCAGCAGCTCGGTAGCGGGCTTTCAAGAGACCCAGTACTTC CASSSVAGFQETQYF
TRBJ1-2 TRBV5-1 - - TGCGCCAGCAGCTTGATAAAGAGGGTTGATGGCTACACCTTC CASSLIKRVDGYTF
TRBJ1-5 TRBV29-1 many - TGCAGCGTTGAAGATACGATCGGCCAGCATTTT CSVEDTIGQHF
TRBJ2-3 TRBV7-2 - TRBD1 TGTGCCAGCAGCCAGACAGGGGGCCTCACAGATACGCAGTATTTT CASSQTGGLTDTQYF
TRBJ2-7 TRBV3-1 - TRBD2 TGTGCCAGCAGCCAAGAATTTGCGGGGGGCTCCTACGAGCAGTACTTC CASSQEFAGGSYEQYF
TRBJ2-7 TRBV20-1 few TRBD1 TGCAGTGCCAGGGGGCCCGAGGGCTACTACGAGCAGTACTTC CSARGPEGYYEQYF
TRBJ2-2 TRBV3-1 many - TGTGCCAGCAGCCAAGGGCAGAACACCGGGGAGCTGTTTTTT CASSQGQNTGELFF
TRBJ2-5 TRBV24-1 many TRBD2 TGTGCCACCAGTGATCGTCGGGAGGCCCAAGAGACCCAGTACTTC CATSDRREAQETQYF